This T cell receptor (beta chain) was observed in a study of T-cell reconstitution after alpha-beta-depleted transplantation in children. The table lists this clonotype with many counts. The CDR3 extends over 15 amino acids. Germline V gene sequence: CDR1 MNHEY, CDR2 SVGAGI. The V and J ends lost 0 bases and 2 bases respectively, with 9 bases between them. Construction of the TCRbeta library involved unique molecular identifiers. A single record per CDR3 protein comes from TCRdb applying MiXCR to the PCR reads. This table holds about 200,000 distinct CDR3 sequences, 6.6% found once. The chain recombines TRBV6-5 with TRBJ2-3, with D unresolved. This sequence was found in a boy aged 2 to 9 with acute lymphoblastic leukemia, due to receive a stem cell transplant. The sample in question was PBMCs, obtained before TCRalphabeta/CD19-depleted stem cell transplant. For the CDR3, the DNA is TGTGCCAGCAGTTACTCGCCGGGCCCCACAGATACGCAGTATTTT. It is translated as CASSYSPGPTDTQYF.